The rows below give T cell receptor beta chains drawn from one sample of a study of T cell repertoires in cytomegalovirus infection. MiXCR was run by TCRdb on the reads, yielding one entry per CDR3 protein. The data show 300,000 to 400,000 distinct CDR3 sequences, with more than 8% seen just once and about 4.5% held by the top ten. Sequenced sample: PBMCs. The receptors come from a human donor in good health (CMV status not recorded). Some clones in this sample may be carry-over from other donors' samples. CDR3s include the opening cysteine and the closing phenylalanine or tryptophan. The D gene is left open where the match is weak. For some rows the clone size is stated as once, few or many, or as a class when expanded; others skip it.

abundance: .
j_gene: TRBJ2-7
d_gene: .
v_gene: TRBV2
CDR3nt: TGTGCCAGCAGTGAGTGGACGACGGACGAGCAGTACTTC
CDR3aa: CASSEWTTDEQYF

abundance: .
j_gene: TRBJ1-2
d_gene: .
v_gene: TRBV12-3/TRBV12-4
CDR3nt: TGTGCCAGCAGTTTACTCGACGGGTTCTATGGCTACACCTTC
CDR3aa: CASSLLDGFYGYTF

abundance: many
j_gene: TRBJ2-7
d_gene: TRBD1
v_gene: TRBV6-1
CDR3nt: TGTGCCAGCAGGGGGGGAGACAGGGGGCTCTACGAGCAGTACTTC
CDR3aa: CASRGGDRGLYEQYF

abundance: many
j_gene: TRBJ1-6
d_gene: TRBD1
v_gene: TRBV7-2
CDR3nt: TGTGCCAGCAGCATTAGGGACAGGAGCTCACCCCTCCACTTT
CDR3aa: CASSIRDRSSPLHF

abundance: many
j_gene: TRBJ1-5
d_gene: .
v_gene: TRBV12-3/TRBV12-4
CDR3nt: TGTGCCAGCAGTTTAACAGCCAGTAATCAGCCCCAGCATTTT
CDR3aa: CASSLTASNQPQHF

abundance: .
j_gene: TRBJ1-5
d_gene: .
v_gene: TRBV2
CDR3nt: TGTGCCAGCAGTGAAACAGACTTTAGCAATCAGCCCCAGCATTTT
CDR3aa: CASSETDFSNQPQHF

abundance: many
j_gene: TRBJ2-2
d_gene: .
v_gene: TRBV7-2
CDR3nt: TGTGCCAGCAGGCAGAGGACCGGGGAGCTGTTTTTT
CDR3aa: CASRQRTGELFF

abundance: many
j_gene: TRBJ1-2
d_gene: .
v_gene: TRBV7-2
CDR3nt: TGTGCCAGCAGCGGAGCCGCCCGGACAGCCAACTATGGCTACACCTTC
CDR3aa: CASSGAARTANYGYTF

abundance: .
j_gene: TRBJ2-1
d_gene: .
v_gene: TRBV6-5
CDR3nt: TGTGCCAGCAGTTACTCTATGAGGGGGAATGAGCAGTTCTTC
CDR3aa: CASSYSMRGNEQFF

abundance: few
j_gene: TRBJ2-1
d_gene: TRBD1
v_gene: TRBV11-2
CDR3nt: TGTGCCAGCAGCTTCTGGACAGGGAGGTGGAATGAGCAGTTCTTC
CDR3aa: CASSFWTGRWNEQFF

abundance: many
j_gene: TRBJ2-5
d_gene: .
v_gene: TRBV28
CDR3nt: TGTGCCAGCAGTTTCCCGACCCAATCGAAGTACTTC
CDR3aa: CASSFPTQSKYF

abundance: many
j_gene: TRBJ1-3
d_gene: TRBD1
v_gene: TRBV12-3/TRBV12-4
CDR3nt: TGTGCCAGCAGTTTACCGGACAGGGCCGGAAACACCATATATTTT
CDR3aa: CASSLPDRAGNTIYF

abundance: .
j_gene: TRBJ2-3
d_gene: .
v_gene: TRBV6-1
CDR3nt: TGTGCCAGCAGTGAAGTGGAGGGGAAGACAGATACGCAGTATTTT
CDR3aa: CASSEVEGKTDTQYF

abundance: many
j_gene: TRBJ2-7
d_gene: TRBD1
v_gene: TRBV27
CDR3nt: TGTGCCAGCAGCGTGGGACAGGGAGGCCCCGAGCAGTACTTC
CDR3aa: CASSVGQGGPEQYF